The present entry profiles one T cell receptor (beta chain) with its context. TCRdb passed the 5' RACE reads through MiXCR, listing each CDR3 protein once. In the table there are approximately 600,000 distinct CDR3 sequences, 9% to 15% of which are singletons. The data are from a study of T cells after yellow fever vaccination. In germline, CDR1 is LGHDT, CDR2 YNNKEL (reference sequence). The V gene lost 6 bases and the J gene lost 4 bases, with 13 bases spanning the gap. The CDR3 is 14 amino acids. The receptor was isolated from a man younger than 45 who received the YFV17D yellow fever vaccine. V is TRBV3-1 and J is TRBJ1-5, with D possibly TRBD1 on 5 matching bases. Sequences were derived from PBMCs, sampled on the day of the yellow fever booster vaccination. CDR3 amino acids: CASSPTAGNQPQHF. In DNA form, the CDR3 reads TGTGCCAGCAGTCCTACCGCAGGGAATCAGCCCCAGCATTTT.